The 14 T cell receptor beta chains below were found in one sample sequenced in a study of T-cell reconstitution after alpha-beta-depleted transplantation in children. Unique molecular identifiers were incorporated when the TCRbeta library was constructed. TCRdb re-called the PCR reads with MiXCR, one entry per CDR3 protein. This sample yields around 530,000 distinct CDR3 sequences, of which 30% to 35% are seen a single time; 2% to 3% belongs to the top ten. Here the sequenced sample was PBMCs from the stem cell graft donor, taken from the stem cell graft. The receptors here all came from a human donor who donated a stem cell graft to a child with aplastic anemia.

This clonotype was detected ten times or more. J is TRBJ1-5 and V is TRBV20-1; tentatively, D is TRBD1 (5 bases). This CDR3 spans 14 amino acids. CDR1 and CDR2 (germline): DFQATT, SNEGSKA (reference sequence). The V gene lost 4 bases and the J gene lost 8 bases, with 18 bases spanning the gap. CDR3 bases: TGCAGTGCTATCGGTACAGGCGGTAGTGAGCCCCAGCATTTT. It codes for CSAIGTGGSEPQHF.

This clonotype showed up just a few times. The rearrangement uses TRBV6-1 and TRBJ2-7, with TRBD1 matching 9 bases. J lost 4 bases, V lost 8 bases, and 15 bases had no gene match. Germline-derived CDR1 and CDR2 are MNHNS and SASEGT. CDR3 length equals 16 residues. The DNA for the CDR3 is TGTGCCAGCTCCGAAAGAGGGGACAGGGCGGAGTACGAGCAGTACTTC. This codes for CASSERGDRAEYEQYF.

This clonotype was observed a handful of times. V gene TRBV29-1 combines with J gene TRBJ2-3; either TRBD1 or TRBD2 may fit D (5 bases each). The germline V gene encodes CDR1 SQVTM and CDR2 ANQGSEA. V was shortened by 5 bases and J by 8 bases, with 20 bases between the two germline ends. This CDR3 is built from 14 residues. For the CDR3, the DNA is TGCAGCGTTAGAGGGCGTGGGGCCTTGGTTACGCAGTATTTT. It encodes CSVRGRGALVTQYF.

This clonotype was detected only a few times. V and J are TRBV20-1 and TRBJ2-1; D possibly corresponds to TRBD2 (6 bases). Germline V CDR1 and CDR2: DFQATT, SNEGSKA (reference sequence). CDR3 length: 14 amino acids. The V and J ends lost 0 bases and 4 bases respectively, with 10 bases between them. The CDR3 is CSARDGTHYNEQFF. The CDR3 coding sequence is TGCAGTGCTAGAGATGGGACTCATTACAATGAGCAGTTCTTC.

This sequence joins TRBV7-2 and TRBJ2-1; maybe TRBD2 (5 bases). Germline V CDR1 and CDR2: SGHTA, FQGNSA. The CDR3 contains 15 residues. V was clipped by 4 bases and J by 8 bases, with 18 bases between them. The CDR3 spells CASSSEVSRGDEQFF. Here the CDR3 DNA reads TGTGCCAGCAGCTCCGAAGTATCTCGGGGTGATGAGCAGTTCTTC.

This clonotype was observed once. J is TRBJ2-3 and V is TRBV6-1; a possible D gene is TRBD2 (5 bases). From germline, CDR1 is MNHNS and CDR2 SASEGT. The CDR3 totals 13 residues. V lost 9 bases, J lost 5 bases, and 15 bases lay in between. The DNA of the CDR3 is TGTGCCAGTGCGACTATCGCCTTAGATACGCAGTATTTT. Its translation: CASATIALDTQYF.

This sequence joins TRBV20-1 and TRBJ2-7; 7 positions agree with TRBD2. The V gene's germline CDR1 is DFQATT and CDR2 SNEGSKA (reference sequence). The CDR3 sequence is 15 residues long. The J segment lost 2 bases and the V segment lost 0 bases, leaving 7 bases of the junction unmatched. In nucleotides, the CDR3 is TGCAGTGCTAGAGATCTTGCGGGAGTGGCCTACGAGCAGTACGTC. Its translation is CSARDLAGVAYEQYV.

The chain combines TRBV7-9 with TRBJ2-1, with D unresolved. The CDR3 is 15 residues long. V lost 3 bases, J lost 0 bases, and 9 bases lay in between. The germline CDR1 and CDR2 sequences are SEHNR and FQNEAQ (reference sequence). CDR3: CASSFTQSSYNEQFF. DNA of the CDR3: TGTGCCAGCAGCTTTACACAGAGCTCCTACAATGAGCAGTTCTTC.

This clonotype appeared a single time. V usage is TRBV12-3 or TRBV12-4 and J usage is TRBJ2-1; 11 bases fit TRBD2. The CDR3 runs to 13 residues. Germline trimming cut 3 bases from V and 10 bases from J; bases unmatched to any gene: 2. The CDR3 nucleotides read TGTGCCAGCAGTTTTAGCGGGGGGGGGGAGCAGTTCTTC. This gives the protein CASSFSGGGEQFF.

This clonotype has more than one count but fewer than ten. The gene calls are TRBV6-5 and TRBJ2-3; D may correspond to TRBD1 or TRBD2 (5 bases each). In germline, CDR1 is MNHEY, CDR2 SVGAGI. Trimming pared 4 bases from V and 4 bases from J, leaving 9 bases between. The CDR3 has 13 amino acids. The CDR3 DNA reads TGTGCCAGCAGTTCTCGGGGACCAGATACGCAGTATTTT. This codes for CASSSRGPDTQYF.

This clonotype has a handful of counts. The chain employs TRBV20-1 and TRBJ1-2; D is undetermined. Trimming removed 2 bases at V and 2 bases at J, with 6 bases between. The CDR3 sequence is 12 residues long. CDR1 is DFQATT and CDR2 is SNEGSKA in the germline V gene (reference sequence). The CDR3 protein is CSARSVNYGYTF. Here the CDR3 DNA reads TGCAGTGCTAGATCAGTCAACTATGGCTACACCTTC.

The chain is built from TRBV25-1 and TRBJ2-7; possible D gene TRBD2, 5 bases. CDR1 MGHDK and CDR2 SYGVNS come from the germline V gene. V gave up 2 bases and J gave up 3 bases, with 29 bases separating them. The CDR3 loop spans 20 amino acids. The CDR3 sequence: CASSERIPEGMGRVLYEQYV. The CDR3 DNA reads as TGTGCCAGCAGTGAAAGGATCCCAGAGGGAATGGGTCGGGTCCTCTACGAGCAGTACGTC.

The chain combines TRBV19 with TRBJ2-1; D ambiguous. Trimming removed 8 bases from V and 0 bases from J, with 11 bases in between. Per germline, CDR1 LNHDA and CDR2 SQIVND (reference sequence). The CDR3 has 14 amino acids. The CDR3 protein is CASHSPSSYNEQFF. The CDR3 nucleotides are TGTGCCAGTCATTCCCCCAGCTCCTACAATGAGCAGTTCTTC.

This clonotype was seen only a few times. CDR3 in DNA: TGCAGTCCGACGACAGGGGCCAACACTGAAGCTTTCTTT. This codes for CSPTTGANTEAFF. This chain joins TRBV20-1 and TRBJ1-1; 8 nucleotides line up with TRBD1. Trimming took 8 bases from V and 2 from J; bases not matched to a gene: 7. The CDR3 spans 13 residues. CDR1 is DFQATT and CDR2 is SNEGSKA in the germline V gene (reference sequence).